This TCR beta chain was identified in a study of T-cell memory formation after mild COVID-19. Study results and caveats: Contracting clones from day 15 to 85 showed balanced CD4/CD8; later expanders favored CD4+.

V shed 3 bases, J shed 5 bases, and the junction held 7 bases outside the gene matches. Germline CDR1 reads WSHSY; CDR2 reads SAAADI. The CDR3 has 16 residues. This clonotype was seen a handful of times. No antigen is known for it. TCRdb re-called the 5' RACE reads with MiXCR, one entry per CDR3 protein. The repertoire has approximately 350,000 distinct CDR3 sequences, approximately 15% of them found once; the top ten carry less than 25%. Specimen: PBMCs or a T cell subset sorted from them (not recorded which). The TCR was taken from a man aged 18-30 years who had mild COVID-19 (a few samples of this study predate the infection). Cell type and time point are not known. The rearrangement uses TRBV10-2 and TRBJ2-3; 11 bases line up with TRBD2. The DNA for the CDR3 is TGCGCCAGCAGTGATGTTGTAGCGGGGGGGCGAGATACGCAGTATTTT. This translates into CASSDVVAGGRDTQYF.